The sample holds many counts of the clone carrying this TCR beta chain. Its antigen is still unknown. The entry originates in a study of neurological immune-mediated disorders. Whole-study findings and limits: Subjects shared no identical expanded-clone CDR3 amino acid sequences, suggesting private TCR-beta repertoires in all groups. HTLV-1-associated myelopathy had the most TCR clonal expansion, and multiple sclerosis had the least, less than healthy controls.

The junction had 5 bases not matched to a gene; V was cut back by 1 base and J by 4 bases. Germline V lookup: CDR1 SGHRS, CDR2 YFSETQ. The CDR3 spans 17 residues. The cDNA was generated by 5'RACE with 10-nucleotide random UMIs. From 15-18 subjects, each sequencing run yielded over 170 million TCR-beta sequences. In TCRdb, the 5' RACE reads were re-called with MiXCR into one record per CDR3 protein. The sample holds tens of thousands of distinct CDR3 sequences, around 3.5% seen once. This receptor was obtained from a woman in her forties or fifties with multiple sclerosis. V is TRBV5-1 and J is TRBJ2-5; TRBD2 matches at 15 bases. The sample comprised PBMCs. The CDR3 loop is CASSLSGTSGGSETQYF. The CDR3 region has the DNA TGCGCCAGCAGCTTGAGTGGGACTAGCGGGGGGTCAGAGACCCAGTACTTC.